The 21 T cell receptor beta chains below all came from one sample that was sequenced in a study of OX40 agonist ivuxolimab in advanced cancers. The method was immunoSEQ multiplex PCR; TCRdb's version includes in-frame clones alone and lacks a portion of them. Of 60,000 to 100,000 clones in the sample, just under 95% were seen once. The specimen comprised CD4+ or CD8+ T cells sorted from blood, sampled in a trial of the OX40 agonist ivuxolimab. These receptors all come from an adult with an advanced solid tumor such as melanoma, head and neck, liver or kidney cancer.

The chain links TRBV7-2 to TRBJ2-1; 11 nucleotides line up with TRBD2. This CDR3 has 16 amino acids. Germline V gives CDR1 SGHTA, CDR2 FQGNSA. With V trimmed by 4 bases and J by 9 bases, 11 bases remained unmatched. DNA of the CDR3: TGTGCCAGCAGCTCCAACCGATTAGCGGGGGGGCTTGAGCAGTTCTTC. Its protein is CASSSNRLAGGLEQFF.

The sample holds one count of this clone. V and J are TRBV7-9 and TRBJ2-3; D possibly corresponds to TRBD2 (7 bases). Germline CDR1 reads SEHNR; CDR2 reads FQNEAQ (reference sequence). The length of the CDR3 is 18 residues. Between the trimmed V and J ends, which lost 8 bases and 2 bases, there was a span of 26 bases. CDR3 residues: CASGRAESAGAYTDTQYF. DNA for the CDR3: TGTGCCAGCGGAAGGGCGGAGTCGGCGGGGGCCTACACAGATACGCAGTATTTT.

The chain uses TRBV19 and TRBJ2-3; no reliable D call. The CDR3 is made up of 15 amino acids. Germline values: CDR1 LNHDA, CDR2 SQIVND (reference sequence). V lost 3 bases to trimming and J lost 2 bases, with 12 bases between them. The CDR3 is CASSILPAITDTQYF. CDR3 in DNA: TGTGCCAGTAGTATTCTCCCGGCAATCACAGATACGCAGTATTTT.

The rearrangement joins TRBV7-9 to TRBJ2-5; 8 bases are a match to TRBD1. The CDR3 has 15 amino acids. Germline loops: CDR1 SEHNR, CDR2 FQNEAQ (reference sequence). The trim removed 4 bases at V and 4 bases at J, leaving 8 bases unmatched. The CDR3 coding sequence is TGTGCCAGCAGCTGGACGGACAGGGATGGAGAGACCCAGTACTTC. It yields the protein CASSWTDRDGETQYF.

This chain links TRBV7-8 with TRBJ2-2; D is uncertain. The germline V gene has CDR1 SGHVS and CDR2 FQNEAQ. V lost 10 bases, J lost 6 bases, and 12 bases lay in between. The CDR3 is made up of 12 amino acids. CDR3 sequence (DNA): TGTGCCACCTACCGGGCCTCCGGGGAGCTGTTTTTT. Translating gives CATYRASGELFF. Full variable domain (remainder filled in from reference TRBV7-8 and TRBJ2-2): GAGVSQSPRYKVAKRGQDVALRCDPISGHVSLFWYQQALGQGPEFLTYFQNEAQLDKSGLPSDRFFAERPEGSVSTLKIQRTQQEDSAVYLCATYRASGELFFGEGSRLTVL.

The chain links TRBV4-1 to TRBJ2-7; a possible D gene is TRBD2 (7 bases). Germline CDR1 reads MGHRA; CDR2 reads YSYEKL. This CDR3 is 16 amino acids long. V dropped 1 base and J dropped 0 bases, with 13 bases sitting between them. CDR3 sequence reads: CASSQVAGAISYEQYF. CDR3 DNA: TGCGCCAGCAGCCAAGTGGCGGGGGCCATCTCCTACGAGCAGTACTTC.

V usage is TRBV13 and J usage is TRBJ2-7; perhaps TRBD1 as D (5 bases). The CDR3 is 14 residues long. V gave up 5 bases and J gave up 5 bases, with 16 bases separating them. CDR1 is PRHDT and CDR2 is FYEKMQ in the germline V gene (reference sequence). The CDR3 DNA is TGTGCCAGCAGCCCGGGCCTAGGGGTCCACGAGCAGTACTTC. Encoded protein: CASSPGLGVHEQYF.

CDR3 DNA sequence: TGTGCCAGCAGCTCCCGGGGGGGCCTGAACACTGAAGCTTTCTTT. This encodes CASSSRGGLNTEAFF. The chain combines TRBV27 with TRBJ1-1, with D perhaps TRBD1 (6 bases). Germline V CDR1 and CDR2: MNHEY, SMNVEV (reference sequence). V was shortened by 6 bases and J by 0 bases, with 14 bases between the two germline ends. CDR3 length: 15 amino acids.

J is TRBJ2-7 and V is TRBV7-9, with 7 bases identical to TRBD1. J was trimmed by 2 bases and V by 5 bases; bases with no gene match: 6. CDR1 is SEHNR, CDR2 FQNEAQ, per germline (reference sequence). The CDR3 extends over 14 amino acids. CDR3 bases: TGTGCCAGCAGCCTCAAGGGGGCTCCCTACGAGCAGTACTTC. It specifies CASSLKGAPYEQYF.

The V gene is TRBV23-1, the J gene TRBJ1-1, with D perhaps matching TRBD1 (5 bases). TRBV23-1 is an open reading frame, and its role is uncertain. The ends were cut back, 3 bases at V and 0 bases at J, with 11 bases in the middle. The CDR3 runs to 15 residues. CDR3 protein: CASSQVGALNTEAFF. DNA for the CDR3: TGCGCCAGCAGTCAGGTCGGGGCTTTGAACACTGAAGCTTTCTTT.

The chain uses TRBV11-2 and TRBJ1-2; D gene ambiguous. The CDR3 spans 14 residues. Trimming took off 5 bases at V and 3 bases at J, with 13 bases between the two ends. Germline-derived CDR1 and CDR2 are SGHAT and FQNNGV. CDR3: CASSQTLPDYGYTF. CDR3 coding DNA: TGTGCCAGCAGCCAGACATTGCCTGACTATGGCTACACCTTC.

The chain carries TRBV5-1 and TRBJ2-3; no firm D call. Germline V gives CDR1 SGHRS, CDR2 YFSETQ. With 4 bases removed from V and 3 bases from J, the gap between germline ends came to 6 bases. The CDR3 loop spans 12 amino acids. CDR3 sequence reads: CASSTSTDTQYF. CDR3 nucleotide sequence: TGCGCCAGCAGCACAAGTACAGATACGCAGTATTTT.

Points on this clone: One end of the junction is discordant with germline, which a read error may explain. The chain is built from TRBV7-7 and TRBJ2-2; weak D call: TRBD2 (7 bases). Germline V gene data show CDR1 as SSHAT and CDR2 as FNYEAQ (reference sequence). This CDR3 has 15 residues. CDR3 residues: CASSLYAGAGGELFF. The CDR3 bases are TGTGCTAGCAGCCTCTATGCGGGGGCAGGCGGGGAGCTGTTTTTT.

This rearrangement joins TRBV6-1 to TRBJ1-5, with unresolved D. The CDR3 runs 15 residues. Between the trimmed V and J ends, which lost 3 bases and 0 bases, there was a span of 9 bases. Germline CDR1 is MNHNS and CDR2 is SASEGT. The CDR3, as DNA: TGTGCCAGCAGTGAGGTCACAAATAGCAATCAGCCCCAGCATTTT. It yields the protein CASSEVTNSNQPQHF.

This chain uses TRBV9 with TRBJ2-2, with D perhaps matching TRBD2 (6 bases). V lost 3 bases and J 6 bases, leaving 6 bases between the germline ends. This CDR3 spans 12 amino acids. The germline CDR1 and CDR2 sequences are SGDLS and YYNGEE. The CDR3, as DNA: TGTGCCAGCAGCGCTAGCGCCGGGGAGCTGTTTTTT. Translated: CASSASAGELFF.

CDR3 DNA: TGTGCCAGCAGTTATAAGTGGTTGAACACTGAAGCTTTCTTT. Translation: CASSYKWLNTEAFF. V usage is TRBV27 and J usage is TRBJ1-1, with D hard to call. Between the trimmed V and J ends, which lost 4 bases and 0 bases, there was a span of 9 bases. This CDR3 has 14 residues. Germline CDR1 and CDR2: MNHEY and SMNVEV (reference sequence).

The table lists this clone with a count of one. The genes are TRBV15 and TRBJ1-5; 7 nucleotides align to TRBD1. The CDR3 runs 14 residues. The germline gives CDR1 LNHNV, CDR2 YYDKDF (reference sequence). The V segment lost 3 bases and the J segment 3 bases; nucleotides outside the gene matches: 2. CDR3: CATSSDRVNQPQHF. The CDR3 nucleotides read TGTGCCACCAGCAGTGACAGGGTCAATCAGCCCCAGCATTTT.

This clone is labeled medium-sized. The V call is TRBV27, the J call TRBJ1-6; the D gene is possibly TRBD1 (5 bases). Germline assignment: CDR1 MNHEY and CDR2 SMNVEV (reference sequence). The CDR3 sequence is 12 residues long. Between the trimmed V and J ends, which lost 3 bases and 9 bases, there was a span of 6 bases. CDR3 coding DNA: TGTGCCAGCAGTTTGGGGGTTTCACCCCTCCACTTT. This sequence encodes CASSLGVSPLHF.

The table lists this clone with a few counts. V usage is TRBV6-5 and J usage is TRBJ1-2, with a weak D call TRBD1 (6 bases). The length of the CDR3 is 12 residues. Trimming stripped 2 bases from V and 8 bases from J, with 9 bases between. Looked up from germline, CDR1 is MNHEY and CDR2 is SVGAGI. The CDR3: CASSYRGGGYTF. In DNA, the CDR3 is TGTGCCAGCAGTTACCGAGGGGGAGGCTACACCTTC.

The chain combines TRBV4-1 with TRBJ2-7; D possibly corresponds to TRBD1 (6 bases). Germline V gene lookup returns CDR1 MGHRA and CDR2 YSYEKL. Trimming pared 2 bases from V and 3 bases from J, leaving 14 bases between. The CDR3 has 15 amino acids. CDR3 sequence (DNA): TGCGCCAGCAGCCAACCCGGGACATTAGACTACGAGCAGTACTTC. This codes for CASSQPGTLDYEQYF.

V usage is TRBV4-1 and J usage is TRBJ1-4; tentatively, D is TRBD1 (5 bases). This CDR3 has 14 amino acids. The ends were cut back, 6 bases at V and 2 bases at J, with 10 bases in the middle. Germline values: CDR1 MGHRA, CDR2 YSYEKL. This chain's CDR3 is CASSHHRTNEKLFF. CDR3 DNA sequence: TGCGCCAGCAGTCATCACAGGACTAATGAAAAACTGTTTTTT.